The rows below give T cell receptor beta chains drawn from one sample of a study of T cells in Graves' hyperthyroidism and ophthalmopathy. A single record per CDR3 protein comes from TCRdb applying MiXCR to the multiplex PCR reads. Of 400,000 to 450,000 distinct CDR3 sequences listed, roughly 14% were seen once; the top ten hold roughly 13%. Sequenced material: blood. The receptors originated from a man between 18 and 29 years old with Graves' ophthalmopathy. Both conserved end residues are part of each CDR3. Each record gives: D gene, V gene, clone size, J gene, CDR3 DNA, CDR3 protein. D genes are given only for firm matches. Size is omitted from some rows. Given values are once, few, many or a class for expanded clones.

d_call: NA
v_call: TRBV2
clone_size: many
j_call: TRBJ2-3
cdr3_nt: TGTGCCAGCAGAGGAGGGGGAGGGGATACGCAGTATTTT
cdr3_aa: CASRGGGGDTQYF

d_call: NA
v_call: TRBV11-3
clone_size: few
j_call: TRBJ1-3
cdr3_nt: TGTGCCAGCAGCTTAGAAGGGGCTGGTGGAAACACCATATATTTT
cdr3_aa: CASSLEGAGGNTIYF

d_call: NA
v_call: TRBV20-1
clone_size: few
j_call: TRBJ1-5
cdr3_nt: TGCAGTGCTCCATCATTCATCTCGGACCGGCCCCAGCATTTT
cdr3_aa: CSAPSFISDRPQHF

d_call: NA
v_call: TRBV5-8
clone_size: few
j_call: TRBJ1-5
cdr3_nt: TGTGCCAGCAGCGGTTCCGTTGGGCAGCCCCAGCATTTT
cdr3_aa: CASSGSVGQPQHF

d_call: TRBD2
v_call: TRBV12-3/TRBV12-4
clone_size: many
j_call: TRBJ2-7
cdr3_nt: TGTGCCAGCAGTTTATCCGGGACTAGCGGGCACAGCTCCTACGAGCAGTACTTC
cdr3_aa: CASSLSGTSGHSSYEQYF

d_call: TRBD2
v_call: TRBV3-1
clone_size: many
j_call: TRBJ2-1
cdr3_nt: TGTGCCAGCAGCCAAGATGCTAGCGGGGATTACAATGAGCAGTTCTTC
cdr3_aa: CASSQDASGDYNEQFF

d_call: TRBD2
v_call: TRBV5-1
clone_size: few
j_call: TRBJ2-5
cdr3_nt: TGCGCCAGCAGCTTGGCTCTAGCGGGGTCGCAAGAGACCCAGTACTTC
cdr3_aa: CASSLALAGSQETQYF

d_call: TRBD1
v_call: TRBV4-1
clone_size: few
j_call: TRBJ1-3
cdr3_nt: TGCGCCAGCAGCCTCACGGACAGGGGAGGCTCTGGAAACACCATATATTTT
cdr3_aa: CASSLTDRGGSGNTIYF

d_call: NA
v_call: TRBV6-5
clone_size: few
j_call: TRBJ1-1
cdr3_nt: TGTGCCAGCAGTTACTATCGTGGGAGCACTGAAGCTTTCTTT
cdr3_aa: CASSYYRGSTEAFF

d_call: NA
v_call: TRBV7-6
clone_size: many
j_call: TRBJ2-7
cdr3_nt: TGTGCCAGCACCCCTCCGGGTAGCTACGAGCAGTACTTC
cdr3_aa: CASTPPGSYEQYF

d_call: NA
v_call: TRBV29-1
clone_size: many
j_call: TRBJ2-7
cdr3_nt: TGCAGCGGAAGAGCGGGCCTCTGGACCGAGCAGTACTTC
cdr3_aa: CSGRAGLWTEQYF

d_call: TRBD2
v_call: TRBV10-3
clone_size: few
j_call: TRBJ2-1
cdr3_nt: TGTGCCATCAGTGAGCCTCTAGCGGGAGATGAGCAGTTCTTC
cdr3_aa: CAISEPLAGDEQFF

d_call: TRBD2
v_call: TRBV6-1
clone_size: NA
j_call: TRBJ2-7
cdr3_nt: TGTGCCAGCAGAACGGAAACGACTAGCATCTACGAGCAGTACTTC
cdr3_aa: CASRTETTSIYEQYF

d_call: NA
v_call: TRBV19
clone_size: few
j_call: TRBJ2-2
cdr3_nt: TGTGCCAGTAGATGGGCAGGGGCGGACACCGGGGAGCTGTTTTTT
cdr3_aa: CASRWAGADTGELFF

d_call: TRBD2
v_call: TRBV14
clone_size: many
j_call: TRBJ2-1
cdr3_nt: TGTGCCAGCAGCCTTCAGAGCGGGGGGAACAATGAGCAGTTCTTC
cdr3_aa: CASSLQSGGNNEQFF

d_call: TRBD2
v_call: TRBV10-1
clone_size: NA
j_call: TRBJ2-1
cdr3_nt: TGCGCCAGCAGAGCCGGGACTAGCGGGATCACTGAGCAGTTCTTC
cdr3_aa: CASRAGTSGITEQFF

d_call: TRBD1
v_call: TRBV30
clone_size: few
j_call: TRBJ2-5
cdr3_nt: TGTGCCTGGAGTGGAGGGACAGGTCAAGAGACCCAGTACTTC
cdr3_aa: CAWSGGTGQETQYF

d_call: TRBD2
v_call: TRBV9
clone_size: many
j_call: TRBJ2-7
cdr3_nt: TGTGCCAGCAGCGTGCGACTAGCGCCTTACTACGAGCAGTACTTC
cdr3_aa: CASSVRLAPYYEQYF

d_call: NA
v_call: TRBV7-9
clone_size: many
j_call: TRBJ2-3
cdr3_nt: TGTGCCAGCAGCCCTGACTCTTTGCCGAGCACAGATACGCAGTATTTT
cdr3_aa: CASSPDSLPSTDTQYF

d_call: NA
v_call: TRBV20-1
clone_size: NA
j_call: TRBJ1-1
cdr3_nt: TGCAGTGCTGGCGGGTGGGGCGGAAAGAACACTGAAGCTTTCTTT
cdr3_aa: CSAGGWGGKNTEAFF

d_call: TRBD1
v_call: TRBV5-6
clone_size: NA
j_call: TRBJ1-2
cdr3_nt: TGTGCCAGCAGCTTGGGCGGGACAGGGGGCCCCTCAATCTATGGCTACACCTTC
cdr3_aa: CASSLGGTGGPSIYGYTF

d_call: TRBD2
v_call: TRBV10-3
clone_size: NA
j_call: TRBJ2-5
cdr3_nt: TGTGCCATCAGTGAGGGGAGGGCGCCGGGGGAGACCCAGTACTTC
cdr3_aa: CAISEGRAPGETQYF

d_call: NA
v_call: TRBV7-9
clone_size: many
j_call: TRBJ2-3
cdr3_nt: TGTGCCAGCAGCCCTTCTGGCCTCACAGATACGCAGTATTTT
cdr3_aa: CASSPSGLTDTQYF

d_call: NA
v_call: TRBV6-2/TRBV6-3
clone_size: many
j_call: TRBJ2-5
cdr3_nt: TGTGCCAGCAGTTTCCCGCAACGGGGGTACCAAGAGACCCAGTACTTC
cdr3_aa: CASSFPQRGYQETQYF

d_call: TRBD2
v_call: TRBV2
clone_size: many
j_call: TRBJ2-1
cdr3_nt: TGTGCCAGCAGTGAATACGGACTAGCGGGAGTCGGGTCCTACAATGAGCAGTTCTTC
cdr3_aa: CASSEYGLAGVGSYNEQFF

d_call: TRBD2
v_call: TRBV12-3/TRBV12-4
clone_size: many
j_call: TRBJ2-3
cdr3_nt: TGTGCCAGCAGCTCTACTAGCGGGATGGCAGATACGCAGTATTTT
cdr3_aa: CASSSTSGMADTQYF

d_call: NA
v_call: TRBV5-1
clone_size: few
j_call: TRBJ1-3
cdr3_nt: TGCGCCAGCAGGGAGGGAAACACCATATATTTT
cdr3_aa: CASREGNTIYF

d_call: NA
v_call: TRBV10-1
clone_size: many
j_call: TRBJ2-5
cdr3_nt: TGCGCCAGCAGTGAACCTCAAGGGAGAGAGACCCAGTACTTC
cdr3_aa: CASSEPQGRETQYF

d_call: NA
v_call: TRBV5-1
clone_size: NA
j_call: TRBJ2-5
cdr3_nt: TGCGCCAGCAGCTTGGGGGTGGGGGGCCAAGAGACCCAGTACTTC
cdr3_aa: CASSLGVGGQETQYF